This is a list of T cell receptor beta chains from one sample in a study of response to subunit inactivated influenza vaccine. TCRdb re-derived calls from the RT-PCR reads in MiXCR, one entry per CDR3 protein. The sample has 610,000 or so distinct CDR3 sequences; approximately 14% are singletons. The sample here was PBMCs from blood, taken 12 days after vaccination. The receptors derive from a man aged 45-65 years who received an inactivated influenza vaccine. Each CDR3 is given with its conserved first and last residue. Fields, in order: V gene, clone size, J gene, D gene, CDR3 protein, CDR3 DNA. The D gene is left open where the match is weak. Clone size is stated in some rows and not others, as once, few, many or a class when expanded.

>TRBV11-2|-|TRBJ2-5|-
CASRGNNRETQYF
TGTGCCAGCAGGGGGAATAATCGGGAGACCCAGTACTTC
>TRBV6-5|-|TRBJ1-2|-
CASSYSGRDGYTF
TGTGCCAGCAGTTACTCGGGCAGGGATGGCTACACCTTC
>TRBV4-3|-|TRBJ2-3|-
CASSLRQDRSSTDTQYF
TGCGCCAGCAGCCTGAGACAGGATCGTTCATCCACAGATACGCAGTATTTT
>TRBV3-1|many|TRBJ1-2|TRBD1
CASRPGQGNYGYTF
TGTGCCAGCAGACCGGGACAGGGTAACTATGGCTACACCTTC
>TRBV5-6|-|TRBJ1-2|-
CASSLRVVNYGYTF
TGTGCCAGCAGCTTAAGAGTTGTTAACTATGGCTACACCTTC
>TRBV7-8|-|TRBJ1-1|-
CASGLGGAENTEAFF
TGTGCAAGCGGTTTAGGGGGGGCGGAGAACACTGAAGCTTTCTTT
>TRBV6-1|many|TRBJ1-5|-
CASSAQGGNQPQHF
TGTGCCAGCAGCGCGCAAGGGGGGAATCAGCCCCAGCATTTT
>TRBV7-2|-|TRBJ1-4|-
CASSLYNEKLFF
TGTGCCAGCAGCTTGTATAATGAAAAACTGTTTTTT
>TRBV6-2/TRBV6-3|-|TRBJ2-7|TRBD2
CATQPSGSVTYEQYF
TGTGCCACTCAGCCTAGCGGGAGTGTGACCTACGAGCAGTACTTC
>TRBV29-1|few|TRBJ2-3|TRBD2
CSVGLRGESDTQYF
TGCAGCGTCGGGCTACGGGGGGAATCAGATACGCAGTATTTT
>TRBV20-1|few|TRBJ1-2|-
CSASLRDYGYTF
TGCAGTGCTAGTCTCAGGGACTATGGCTACACCTTC
>TRBV12-3/TRBV12-4|few|TRBJ1-5|-
CASSLGRGINQPQHF
TGTGCCAGCAGTTTAGGCAGGGGAATCAATCAGCCCCAGCATTTT
>TRBV4-3|few|TRBJ2-3|TRBD2
CASSQIAGGPADTQYF
TGCGCCAGCAGCCAGATAGCGGGAGGGCCCGCAGATACGCAGTATTTT
>TRBV28|many|TRBJ2-3|TRBD2
CASSLAGVNTQYF
TGTGCCAGCAGTTTAGCGGGAGTCAATACGCAGTATTTT
>TRBV9|-|TRBJ2-2|-
CASSVGDPRNTGELFF
TGTGCCAGCAGCGTAGGGGACCCGCGGAACACCGGGGAGCTGTTTTTT
>TRBV9|once|TRBJ2-7|-
CASSRSIGEAYEQYF
TGTGCCAGCAGCCGTAGCATAGGGGAGGCCTACGAGCAGTACTTC
>TRBV3-1|few|TRBJ2-7|-
CASSQAPTLYEQYF
TGTGCCAGCAGCCAAGCCCCCACTTTATACGAGCAGTACTTC
>TRBV12-3/TRBV12-4|few|TRBJ1-4|-
CASRTDSHEKLFF
TGTGCCAGCAGAACGGACAGCCATGAAAAACTGTTTTTT
>TRBV12-3/TRBV12-4|few|TRBJ2-1|TRBD2
CASSLSGRISNEQFF
TGTGCCAGCAGTTTAAGCGGGAGGATCTCCAATGAGCAGTTCTTC
>TRBV28|-|TRBJ2-7|-
CASSGSLSYEQYF
TGTGCCAGCAGTGGCAGTCTCTCCTACGAGCAGTACTTC
>TRBV20-1|-|TRBJ2-1|TRBD2
CSARMLAGGPNEQFF
TGCAGTGCTAGAATGCTAGCGGGAGGGCCTAATGAGCAGTTCTTC
>TRBV3-1|-|TRBJ2-3|TRBD2
CASSQVGTSSDTQYF
TGTGCCAGCAGCCAAGTTGGGACTAGTTCGGATACGCAGTATTTT
>TRBV4-1|-|TRBJ2-7|TRBD1
CASSPGPGTGDEQYF
TGCGCCAGCAGCCCCGGTCCCGGGACAGGGGACGAGCAGTACTTC
>TRBV20-1|few|TRBJ2-5|-
CSARDRADSLQETQYF
TGCAGTGCTAGAGATCGGGCGGACTCCCTTCAAGAGACCCAGTACTTC
>TRBV20-1|many|TRBJ2-1|-
CSARGQSVYNEQFF
TGCAGTGCTAGAGGCCAGAGTGTCTACAATGAGCAGTTCTTC
>TRBV18|few|TRBJ2-2|-
CASSSDQSNTGELFF
TGTGCCAGCTCTTCGGACCAATCGAACACCGGGGAGCTGTTTTTT
>TRBV20-1|few|TRBJ2-3|-
CSAPGRPSTDTQYF
TGCAGTGCCCCGGGACGCCCAAGCACAGATACGCAGTATTTT